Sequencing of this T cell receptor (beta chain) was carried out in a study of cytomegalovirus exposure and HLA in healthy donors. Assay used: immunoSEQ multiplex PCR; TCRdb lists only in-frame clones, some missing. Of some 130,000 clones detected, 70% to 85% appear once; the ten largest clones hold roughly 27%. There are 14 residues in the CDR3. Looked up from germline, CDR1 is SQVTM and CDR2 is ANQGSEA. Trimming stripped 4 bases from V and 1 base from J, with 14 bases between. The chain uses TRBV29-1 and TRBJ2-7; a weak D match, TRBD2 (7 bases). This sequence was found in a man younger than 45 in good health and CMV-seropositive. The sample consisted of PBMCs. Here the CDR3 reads CSVGRRGGSYEQYF. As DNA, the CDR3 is TGCAGCGTTGGACGCAGGGGAGGGTCCTACGAGCAGTACTTC.